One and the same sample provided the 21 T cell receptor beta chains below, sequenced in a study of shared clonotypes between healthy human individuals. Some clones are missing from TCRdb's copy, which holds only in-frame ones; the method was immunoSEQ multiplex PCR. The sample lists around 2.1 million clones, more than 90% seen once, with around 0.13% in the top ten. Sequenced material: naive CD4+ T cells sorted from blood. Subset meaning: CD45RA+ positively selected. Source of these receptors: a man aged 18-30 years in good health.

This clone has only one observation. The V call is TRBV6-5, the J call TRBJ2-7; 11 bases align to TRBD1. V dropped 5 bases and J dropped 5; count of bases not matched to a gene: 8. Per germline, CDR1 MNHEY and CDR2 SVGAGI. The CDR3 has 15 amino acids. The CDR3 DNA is TGTGCCAGCAGTCGCGCCTCGGGACAGGGGGACGAGCAGTACTTC. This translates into CASSRASGQGDEQYF.

CDR3 protein: CASSHSGRETQYF. DNA for the CDR3: TGTGCCAGCAGCCATAGCGGGAGGGAGACCCAGTACTTC. The J gene is TRBJ2-5, the V gene TRBV5-6; 10 bases agree with TRBD2. V trimming: 4 bases; J trimming: 5 bases; junction bases outside the gene matches: 2. Germline V CDR1 and CDR2: SGHDT, YYEEEE. The CDR3 sequence is 13 residues long.

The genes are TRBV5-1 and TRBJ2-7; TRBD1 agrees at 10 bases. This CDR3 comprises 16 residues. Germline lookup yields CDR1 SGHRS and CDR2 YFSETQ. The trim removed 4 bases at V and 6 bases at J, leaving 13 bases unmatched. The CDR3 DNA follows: TGCGCCAGCAGCCCCTCCGGGACAGGGGCTGGTGGCGAGCAGTACTTC. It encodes CASSPSGTGAGGEQYF.

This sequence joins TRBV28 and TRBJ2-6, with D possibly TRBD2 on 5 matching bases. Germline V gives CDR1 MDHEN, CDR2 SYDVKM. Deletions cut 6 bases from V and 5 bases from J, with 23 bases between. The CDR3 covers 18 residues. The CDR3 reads CASSPEGLGTGRANVLTF. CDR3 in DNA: TGTGCCAGCAGCCCCGAGGGTCTTGGCACTGGGCGGGCCAACGTCCTGACTTTC.

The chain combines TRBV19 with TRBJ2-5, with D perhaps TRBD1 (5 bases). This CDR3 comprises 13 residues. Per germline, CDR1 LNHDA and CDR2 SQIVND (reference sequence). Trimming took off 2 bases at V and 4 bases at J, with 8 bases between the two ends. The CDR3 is CASSIRGGETQYF. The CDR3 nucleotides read TGTGCCAGTAGTATAAGGGGCGGAGAGACCCAGTACTTC.

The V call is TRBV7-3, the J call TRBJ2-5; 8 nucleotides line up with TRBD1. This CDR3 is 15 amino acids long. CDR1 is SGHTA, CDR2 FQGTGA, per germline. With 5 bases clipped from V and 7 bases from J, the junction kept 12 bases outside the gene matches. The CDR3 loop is CASSPTGGSRATQYF. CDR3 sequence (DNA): TGTGCCAGCAGCCCAACAGGGGGTTCAAGGGCGACCCAGTACTTC.

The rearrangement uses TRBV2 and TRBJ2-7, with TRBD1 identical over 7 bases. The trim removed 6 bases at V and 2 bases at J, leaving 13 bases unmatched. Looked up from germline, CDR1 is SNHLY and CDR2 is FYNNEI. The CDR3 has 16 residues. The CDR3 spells CASSPHQGDRAYEQYF. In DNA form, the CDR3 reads TGTGCCAGCAGCCCTCATCAGGGGGACAGAGCCTACGAGCAGTACTTC. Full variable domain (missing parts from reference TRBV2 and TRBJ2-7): EPEVTQTPSHQVTQMGQEVILRCVPISNHLYFYWYRQILGQKVEFLVSFYNNEISEKSEIFDDQFSVERPDGSNFTLKIRSTKLEDSAMYFCASSPHQGDRAYEQYFGPGTRLTVT.

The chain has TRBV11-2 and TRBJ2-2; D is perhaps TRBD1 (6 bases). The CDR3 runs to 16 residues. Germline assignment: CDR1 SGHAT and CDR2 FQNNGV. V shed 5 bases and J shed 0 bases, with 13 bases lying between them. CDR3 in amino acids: CASSPETGSNTGELFF. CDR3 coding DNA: TGTGCCAGCAGCCCAGAGACAGGTTCGAACACCGGGGAGCTGTTTTTT.

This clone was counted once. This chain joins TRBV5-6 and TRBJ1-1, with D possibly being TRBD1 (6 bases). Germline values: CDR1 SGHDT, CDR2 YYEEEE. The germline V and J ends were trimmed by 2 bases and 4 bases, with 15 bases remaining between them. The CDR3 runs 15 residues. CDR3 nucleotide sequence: TGTGCCAGCAGCTTCGCGGCAGGGGCGGTCACTGAAGCTTTCTTT. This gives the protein CASSFAAGAVTEAFF. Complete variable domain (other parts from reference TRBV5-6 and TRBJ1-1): DAGVTQSPTHLIKTRGQQVTLRCSPKSGHDTVSWYQQALGQGPQFIFQYYEEEERQRGNFPDRFSGHQFPNYSSELNVNALLLGDSALYLCASSFAAGAVTEAFFGQGTRLTVV.

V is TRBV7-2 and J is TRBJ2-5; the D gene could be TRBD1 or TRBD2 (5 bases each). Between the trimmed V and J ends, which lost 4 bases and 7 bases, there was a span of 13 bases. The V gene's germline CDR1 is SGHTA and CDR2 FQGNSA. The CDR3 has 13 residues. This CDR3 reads CASSSRGRGTQYF. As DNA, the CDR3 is TGTGCCAGCAGCTCCCGGGGCAGAGGGACCCAGTACTTC.

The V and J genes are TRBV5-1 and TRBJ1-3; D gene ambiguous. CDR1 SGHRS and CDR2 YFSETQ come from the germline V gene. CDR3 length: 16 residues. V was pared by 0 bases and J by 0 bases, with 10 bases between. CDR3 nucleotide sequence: TGCGCCAGCAGCTTGGAGGACTTTAACTCTGGAAACACCATATATTTT. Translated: CASSLEDFNSGNTIYF.

The CDR3 reads CATNGGRIEKLFF. CDR3 DNA sequence: TGTGCCACAAACGGTGGTAGGATTGAAAAACTGTTTTTT. The V gene is TRBV19, the J gene TRBJ1-4; D gene ambiguous. The V gene lost 10 bases and the J gene lost 7 bases, with 16 bases spanning the gap. In germline, CDR1 is LNHDA, CDR2 SQIVND (reference sequence). This CDR3 is 13 amino acids long.

The CDR3 nucleotides read TGTGCCAGCAGTTACGTAGAGGTTCGGGAAAAACTGTTTTTT. Residues: CASSYVEVREKLFF. The gene calls are TRBV6-5 and TRBJ1-4; the D is unclear. Trimming pared 2 bases from V and 8 bases from J, leaving 12 bases between. Germline assignment: CDR1 MNHEY and CDR2 SVGAGI. The CDR3 is 14 residues long.

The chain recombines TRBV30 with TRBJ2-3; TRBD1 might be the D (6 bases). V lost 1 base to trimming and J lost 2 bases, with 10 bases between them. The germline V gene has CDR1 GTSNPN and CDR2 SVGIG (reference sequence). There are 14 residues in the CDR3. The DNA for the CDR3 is TGTGCCTGGAGTGAGACAGGAGACACAGATACGCAGTATTTT. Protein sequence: CAWSETGDTDTQYF.

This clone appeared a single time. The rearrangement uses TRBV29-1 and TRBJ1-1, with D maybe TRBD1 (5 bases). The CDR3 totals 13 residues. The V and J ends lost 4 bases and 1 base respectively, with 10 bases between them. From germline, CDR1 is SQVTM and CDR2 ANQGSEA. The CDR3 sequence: CSVGGTKNTEAFF. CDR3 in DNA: TGCAGCGTTGGTGGGACTAAGAACACTGAAGCTTTCTTT.

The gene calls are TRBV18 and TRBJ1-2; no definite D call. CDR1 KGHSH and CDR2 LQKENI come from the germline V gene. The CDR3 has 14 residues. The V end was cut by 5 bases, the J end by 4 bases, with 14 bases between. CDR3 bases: TGTGCCAGCTCATCTCAGACAACTACCTATGGCTACACCTTC. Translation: CASSSQTTTYGYTF.

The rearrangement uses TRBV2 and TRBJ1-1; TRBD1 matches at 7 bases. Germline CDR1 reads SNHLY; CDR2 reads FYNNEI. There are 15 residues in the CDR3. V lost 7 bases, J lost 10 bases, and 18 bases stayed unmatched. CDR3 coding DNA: TGTGCCAGCATTCCCGAGCTCGGAAGGGGGCCGACAGCTTTCTTT. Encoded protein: CASIPELGRGPTAFF.

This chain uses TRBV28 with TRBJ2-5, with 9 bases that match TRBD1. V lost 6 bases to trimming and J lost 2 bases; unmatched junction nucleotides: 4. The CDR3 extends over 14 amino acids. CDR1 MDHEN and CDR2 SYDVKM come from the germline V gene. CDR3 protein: CASSGTGLQETQYF. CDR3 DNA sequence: TGTGCCAGCAGCGGGACAGGGTTACAAGAGACCCAGTACTTC.

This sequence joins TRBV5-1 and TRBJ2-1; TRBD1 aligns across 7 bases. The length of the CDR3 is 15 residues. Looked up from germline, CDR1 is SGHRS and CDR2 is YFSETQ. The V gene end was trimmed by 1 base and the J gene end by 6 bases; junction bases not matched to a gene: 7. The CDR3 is CASSLTGEGLNEQFF. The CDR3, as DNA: TGCGCCAGCAGCTTGACAGGGGAAGGCCTCAATGAGCAGTTCTTC.

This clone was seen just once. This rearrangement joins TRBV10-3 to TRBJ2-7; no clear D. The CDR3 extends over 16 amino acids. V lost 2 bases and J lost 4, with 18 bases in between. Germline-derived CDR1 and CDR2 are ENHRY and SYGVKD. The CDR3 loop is CAISEIYLQDVYEQYF. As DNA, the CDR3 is TGTGCCATCAGTGAGATCTACCTGCAGGATGTTTACGAGCAGTACTTC.

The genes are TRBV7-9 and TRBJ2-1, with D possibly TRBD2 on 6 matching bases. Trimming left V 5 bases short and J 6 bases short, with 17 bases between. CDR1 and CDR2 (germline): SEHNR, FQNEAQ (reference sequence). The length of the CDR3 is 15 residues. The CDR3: CASSRTGGALNEQFF. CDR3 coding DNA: TGTGCCAGCAGCCGTACCGGGGGAGCGCTCAATGAGCAGTTCTTC.